This T cell receptor (beta chain) was obtained from a study of T cells expressing NK-cell markers (dated by TCRdb to the early 2020s). For context, the study as a whole: Roughly 8 donors provided sorted CD3+CD56+NKG2C+, CD3+CD56+NKG2C- and CD3+CD56-NKG2C+ T-cell subsets, whose TCR beta-chain repertoires were profiled. Seven of the eight sequenced donors were HCMV-seropositive and one was HCMV-seronegative. The eight sequenced donors were randomly selected healthy volunteers, three men and five women. Libraries were sequenced as 2 x 150 bp reads on Illumina HiSeq 2000/2500, MiSeq or NextSeq.

Note on this clonotype: Which antigen it targets is not known.

The data were produced on an Illumina HiSeq 2000. 5'RACE template switching, by which a universal primer site and unique molecular identifiers were added, was used to make TCR beta cDNA libraries. Priming for cDNA synthesis came from the TCR beta constant segment, and two successive PCR amplification steps followed. The authors' pipeline ran thus. MIGEC was used to demultiplex reads and group reads by UMI, and MiTCR was used to assemble and quantify clonotypes. To remove erroneous sequences, TCR cDNA sequences were retained only when supported by two or more reads. The tcR package was used for downstream repertoire analysis, and clonotypes were matched between fractions using CDR3 nucleotide sequence together with V segment. VDJmatch was used to annotate antigen specificity against VDJdb, with one amino acid substitution in CDR3 permitted. The reads underwent TCRdb reprocessing, giving one record for each CDR3 protein sequence and no DNA. None of the V and J calls come from the authors' own analysis; TCRdb made them. The sample table gives 300,000 to 500,000 distinct CDR3 sequences. In total, the top ten clones hold 9.5% to 12% of the sample.

To determine HCMV serostatus, a commercial ELISA kit was used to detect HCMV-specific IgG in serum. Ficoll density gradient centrifugation was used to isolate peripheral blood mononuclear cells from blood. The germline V gene sets CDR1 to LGHNT and CDR2 to FRNRAP. Measured from the cysteine to the phenylalanine, the CDR3 is 16 residues long. The entry carries no DNA sequence. Results the study describes overall, beyond this receptor: It remained unclear whether the expanded NKG2C-expressing T cell clones were specific for HCMV antigens. Those dominant clonotypes were again the most abundant among CD3+CD56-NKG2C+ cells in four donors, at roughly 28.3-65%. For six donors, the dominant CD3+CD56+NKG2C+ clonotypes were among the top 10 CD8+ clonotypes and accounted for about 1.0-7.5% of CD8+ T cells.

The chain is assembled from TRBV12-5 and TRBJ2-2; with no DNA, the TCRdb D assignment of TRBD1 cannot be verified. Source material: blood T cells: a sorted CD56 or NKG2C T cell subset, CD4+ or CD8+ T cells, or bulk PBMC T cells (not recorded which). This receptor was taken from a woman aged 45-59 years in good health. Donor details come from another sample of the same person, matched by shared clones. The CDR3 region: CASGPYGAVGTGELFF. The CDR3, completed at both ends by the reference TRBV12-5 and TRBJ2-2 genes, gives the full variable domain DARVTQTPRHKVTEMGQEVTMRCQPILGHNTVFWYRQTMMQGLELLAYFRNRAPLDDSGMPKDRFSAEMPDATLATLKIQPSEPRDSAVYFCASGPYGAVGTGELFFGEGSRLTVL.